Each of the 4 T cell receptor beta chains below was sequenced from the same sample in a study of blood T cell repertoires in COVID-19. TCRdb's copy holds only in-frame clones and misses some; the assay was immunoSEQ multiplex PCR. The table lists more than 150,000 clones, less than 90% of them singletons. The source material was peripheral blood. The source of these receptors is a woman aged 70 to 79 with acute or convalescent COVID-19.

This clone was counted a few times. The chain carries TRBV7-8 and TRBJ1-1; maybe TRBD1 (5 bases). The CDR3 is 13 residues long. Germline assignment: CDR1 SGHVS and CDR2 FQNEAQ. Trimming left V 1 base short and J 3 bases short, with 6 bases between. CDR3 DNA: TGTGCCAGCAGCTTAGTACAGGACACTGAAGCTTTCTTT. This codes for CASSLVQDTEAFF.

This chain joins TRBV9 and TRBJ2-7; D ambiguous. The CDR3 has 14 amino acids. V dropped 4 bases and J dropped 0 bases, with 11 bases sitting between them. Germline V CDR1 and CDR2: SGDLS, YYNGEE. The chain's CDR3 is CASSPRHSSYEQYF. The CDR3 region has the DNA TGTGCCAGCAGCCCAAGACACTCCTCCTACGAGCAGTACTTC.

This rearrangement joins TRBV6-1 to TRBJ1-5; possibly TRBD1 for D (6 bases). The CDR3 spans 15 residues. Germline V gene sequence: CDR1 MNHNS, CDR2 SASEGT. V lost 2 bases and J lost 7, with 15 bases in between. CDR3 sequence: CASSESSPGVQPQHF. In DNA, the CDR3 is TGTGCCAGCAGTGAATCCTCCCCAGGGGTCCAGCCCCAGCATTTT.

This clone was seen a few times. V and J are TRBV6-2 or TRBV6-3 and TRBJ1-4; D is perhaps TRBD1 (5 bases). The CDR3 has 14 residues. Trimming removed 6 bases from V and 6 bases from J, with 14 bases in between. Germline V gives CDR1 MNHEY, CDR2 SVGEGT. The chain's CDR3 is CASSRQLIDEKLFF. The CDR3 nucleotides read TGTGCCAGCAGCAGACAGCTAATCGATGAAAAACTGTTTTTT.